This entry concerns a single T cell receptor beta chain. Trimming left V 0 bases short and J 5 bases short, with 17 bases between. Germline CDR1 reads LGHNT; CDR2 reads FRNRAP. This CDR3 contains 17 residues. This record belongs to a study of blood T cell repertoires in COVID-19. Generated by immunoSEQ multiplex PCR, the TCRdb table keeps only in-frame clones and is missing some. The sample has over 200,000 clones, approximately 83% seen once. The specimen was peripheral blood. The TCR sequence derives from a woman in her 30s who had recovered from COVID-19. V gene TRBV12-5 combines with J gene TRBJ1-5; weak D call: TRBD1 (5 bases). The CDR3 is CASGLVLSVGGDQPQHF. For the CDR3, the DNA is TGTGCTAGTGGTTTGGTACTTTCGGTAGGAGGGGATCAGCCCCAGCATTTT.